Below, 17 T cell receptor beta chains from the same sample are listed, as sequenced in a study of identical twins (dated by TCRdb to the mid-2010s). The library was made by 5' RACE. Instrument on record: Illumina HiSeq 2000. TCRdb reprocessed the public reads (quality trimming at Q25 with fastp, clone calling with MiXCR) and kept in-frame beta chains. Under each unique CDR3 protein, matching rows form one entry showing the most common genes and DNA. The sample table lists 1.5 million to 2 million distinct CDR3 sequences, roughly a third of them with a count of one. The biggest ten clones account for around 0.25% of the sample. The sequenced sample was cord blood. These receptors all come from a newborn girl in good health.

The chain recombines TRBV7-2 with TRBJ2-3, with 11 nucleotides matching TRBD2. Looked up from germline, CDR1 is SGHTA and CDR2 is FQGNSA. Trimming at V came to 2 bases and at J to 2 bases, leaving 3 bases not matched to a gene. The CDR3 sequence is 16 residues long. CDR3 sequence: CASSLRSGRDTDTQYF. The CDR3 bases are TGTGCCAGCAGCTTACGTAGCGGGAGGGACACAGATACGCAGTATTTT.

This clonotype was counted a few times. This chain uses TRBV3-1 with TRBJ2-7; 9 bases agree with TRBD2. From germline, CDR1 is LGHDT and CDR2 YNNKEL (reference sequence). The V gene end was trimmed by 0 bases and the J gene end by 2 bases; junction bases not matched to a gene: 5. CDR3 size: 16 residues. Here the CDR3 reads CASSQDSAGGPYEQYF. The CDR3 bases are TGTGCCAGCAGCCAAGATTCTGCGGGAGGGCCCTACGAGCAGTACTTC.

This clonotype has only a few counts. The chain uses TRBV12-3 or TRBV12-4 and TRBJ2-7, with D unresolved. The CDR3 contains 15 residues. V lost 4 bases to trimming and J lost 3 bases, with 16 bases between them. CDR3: CASSYGPFRSYEQYF. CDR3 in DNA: TGTGCCAGCAGTTATGGCCCTTTCAGGAGCTACGAGCAGTACTTC.

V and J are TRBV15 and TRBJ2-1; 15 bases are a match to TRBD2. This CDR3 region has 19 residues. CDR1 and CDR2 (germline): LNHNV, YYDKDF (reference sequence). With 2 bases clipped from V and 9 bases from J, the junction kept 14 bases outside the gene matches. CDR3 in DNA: TGTGCCACCAGCAGAAGTGACATAGGACTAGCGGGAGGGCCCGGTGAGCAGTTCTTC. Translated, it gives CATSRSDIGLAGGPGEQFF. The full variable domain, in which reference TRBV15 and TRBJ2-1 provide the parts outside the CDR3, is DAMVIQNPRYQVTQFGKPVTLSCSQTLNHNVMYWYQQKSSQAPKLLFHYYDKDFNNEADTPDNFQSRRPNTSFCFLDIRSPGLGDTAMYLCATSRSDIGLAGGPGEQFFGPGTRLTVL.

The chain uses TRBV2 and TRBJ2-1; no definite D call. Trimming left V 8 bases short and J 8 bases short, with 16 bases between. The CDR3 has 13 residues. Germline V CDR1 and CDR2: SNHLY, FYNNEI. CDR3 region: CASLGARGDEQFF. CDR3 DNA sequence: TGTGCCAGCTTGGGCGCGCGAGGCGATGAGCAGTTCTTC.

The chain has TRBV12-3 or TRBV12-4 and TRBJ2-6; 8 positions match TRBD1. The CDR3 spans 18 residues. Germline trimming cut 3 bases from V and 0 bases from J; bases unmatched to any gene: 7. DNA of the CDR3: TGTGCCAGCAGTTTCCCAGGGGGCCTTGGCTCTGGGGCCAACGTCCTGACTTTC. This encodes CASSFPGGLGSGANVLTF.

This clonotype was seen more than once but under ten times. DNA of the CDR3: TGTGCCAGCAGTTTAGCGCGTGTCAAAAACATTCAGTACTTC. Protein sequence: CASSLARVKNIQYF. This chain uses TRBV12-3 or TRBV12-4 with TRBJ2-4, with D unresolved. The CDR3 consists of 14 residues. The ends were cut back, 0 bases at V and 3 bases at J, with 6 bases in the middle.

CDR3 bases: TGTGCCAGCAGTTTGGGCAGCCTGAACAATGAGCAGTTCTTC. Its protein is CASSLGSLNNEQFF. The chain carries TRBV12-3 or TRBV12-4 and TRBJ2-1; D not resolved. Trimming stripped 3 bases from V and 5 bases from J, with 11 bases between. The CDR3 totals 14 residues.

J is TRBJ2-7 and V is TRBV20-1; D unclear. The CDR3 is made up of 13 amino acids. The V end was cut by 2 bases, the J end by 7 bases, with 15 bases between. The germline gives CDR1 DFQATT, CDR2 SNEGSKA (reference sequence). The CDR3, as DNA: TGCAGTGCTAGACGGGCGGTTTACAATGAGCAGTACTTC. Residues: CSARRAVYNEQYF.

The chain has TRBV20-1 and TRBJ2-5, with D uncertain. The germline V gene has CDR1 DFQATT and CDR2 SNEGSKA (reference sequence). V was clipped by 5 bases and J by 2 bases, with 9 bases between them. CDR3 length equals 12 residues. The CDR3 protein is CSAPQPQETQYF. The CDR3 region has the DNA TGCAGTGCTCCGCAACCTCAAGAGACCCAGTACTTC.

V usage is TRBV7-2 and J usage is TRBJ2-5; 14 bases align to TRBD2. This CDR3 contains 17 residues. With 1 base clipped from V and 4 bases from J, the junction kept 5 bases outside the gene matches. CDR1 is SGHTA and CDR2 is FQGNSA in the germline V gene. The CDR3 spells CASSLGLAGGIRETQYF. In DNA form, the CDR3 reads TGTGCCAGCAGCTTAGGACTAGCGGGAGGGATACGAGAGACCCAGTACTTC.

The CDR3 bases are TGTGCCAGCAGCCAAGATCCAGGGCGCGCACTCTATGGCTACACCTTC. Its translation: CASSQDPGRALYGYTF. The rearrangement links TRBV3-1 to TRBJ1-2; TRBD1 might be the D (5 bases). V was cut by 0 bases and J by 4 bases, with 15 bases left in between. The CDR3 extends over 16 amino acids. Germline V CDR1 and CDR2: LGHDT, YNNKEL (reference sequence).

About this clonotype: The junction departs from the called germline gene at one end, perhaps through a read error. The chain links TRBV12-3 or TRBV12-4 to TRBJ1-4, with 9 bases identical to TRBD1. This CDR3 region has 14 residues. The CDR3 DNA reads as TGTACCAGCAGTTGGGACAGGGTTTTTGAAAAACTGTTTTTT. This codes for CTSSWDRVFEKLFF.

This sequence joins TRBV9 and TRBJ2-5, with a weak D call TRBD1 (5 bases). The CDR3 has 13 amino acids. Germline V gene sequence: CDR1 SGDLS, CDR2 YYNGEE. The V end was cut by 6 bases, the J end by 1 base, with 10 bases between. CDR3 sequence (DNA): TGTGCCAGCACGGTTACAGGCCAAGAGACCCAGTACTTC. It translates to CASTVTGQETQYF.

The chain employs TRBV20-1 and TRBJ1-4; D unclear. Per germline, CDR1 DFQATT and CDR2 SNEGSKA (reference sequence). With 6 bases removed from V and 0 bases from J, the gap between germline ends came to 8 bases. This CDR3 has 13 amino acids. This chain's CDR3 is CSAPTATNEKLFF. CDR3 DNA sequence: TGCAGTGCCCCGACTGCAACTAATGAAAAACTGTTTTTT.

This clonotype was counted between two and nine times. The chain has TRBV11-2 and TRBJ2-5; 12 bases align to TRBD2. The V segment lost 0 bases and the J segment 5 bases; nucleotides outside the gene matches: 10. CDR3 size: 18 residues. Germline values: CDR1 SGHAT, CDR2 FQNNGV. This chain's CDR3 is CASSLDRGTSGSYETQYF. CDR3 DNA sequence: TGTGCCAGCAGCTTAGATCGTGGGACTAGCGGGTCTTACGAGACCCAGTACTTC.

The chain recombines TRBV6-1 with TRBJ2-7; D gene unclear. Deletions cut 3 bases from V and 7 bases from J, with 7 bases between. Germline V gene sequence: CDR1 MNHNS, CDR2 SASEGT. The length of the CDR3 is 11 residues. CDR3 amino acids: CASSDLSEQYF. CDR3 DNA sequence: TGTGCCAGCAGTGATCTAAGTGAGCAGTACTTC.